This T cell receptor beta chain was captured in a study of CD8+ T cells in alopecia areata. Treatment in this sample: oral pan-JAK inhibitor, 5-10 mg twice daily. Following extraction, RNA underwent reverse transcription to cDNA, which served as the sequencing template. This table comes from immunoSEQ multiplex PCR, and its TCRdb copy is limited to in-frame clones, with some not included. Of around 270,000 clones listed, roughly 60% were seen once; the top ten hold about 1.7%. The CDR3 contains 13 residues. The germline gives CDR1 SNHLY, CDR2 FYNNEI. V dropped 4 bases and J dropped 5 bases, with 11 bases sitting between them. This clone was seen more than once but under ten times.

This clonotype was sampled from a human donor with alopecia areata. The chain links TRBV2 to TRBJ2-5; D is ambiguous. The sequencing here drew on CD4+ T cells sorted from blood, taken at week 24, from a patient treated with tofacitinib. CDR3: CASSGILGETQYF. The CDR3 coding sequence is TGTGCCAGCAGTGGAATTCTGGGTGAGACCCAGTACTTC.